This T cell receptor beta chain was captured by sequencing in a study of STAT5B mutations in CD4+ large granular lymphocyte leukemia. The CDR3 is 15 residues long. V lost 3 bases and J 2 bases, leaving 15 bases between the germline ends. Germline V gene sequence: CDR1 SGHKS, CDR2 YYEKEE (reference sequence). TCRdb keeps only in-frame clones here, not all; method: immunoSEQ multiplex PCR. The data hold several thousand clones, with roughly 70% observed a single time. Sequenced sample: PBMCs. This sequence joins TRBV5-5 and TRBJ2-7, with D tentatively TRBD2 (6 bases). This receptor was identified in a woman aged 60 to 75 with CD4+ T-cell large granular lymphocyte leukemia. This CDR3 is CASSSVAGGTYEQYF. The CDR3, as DNA: TGTGCCAGCAGCTCGGTTGCCGGGGGTACCTACGAGCAGTACTTC.